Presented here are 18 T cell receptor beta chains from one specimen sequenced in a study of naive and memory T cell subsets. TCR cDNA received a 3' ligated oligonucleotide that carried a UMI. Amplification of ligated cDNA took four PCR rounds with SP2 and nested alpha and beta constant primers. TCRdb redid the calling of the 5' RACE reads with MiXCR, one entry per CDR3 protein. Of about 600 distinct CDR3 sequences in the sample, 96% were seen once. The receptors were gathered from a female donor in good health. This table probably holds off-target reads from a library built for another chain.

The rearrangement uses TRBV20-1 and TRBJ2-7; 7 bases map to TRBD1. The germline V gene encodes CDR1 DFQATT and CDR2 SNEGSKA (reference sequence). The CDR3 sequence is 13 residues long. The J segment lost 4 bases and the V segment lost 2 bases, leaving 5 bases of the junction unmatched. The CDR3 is CSARKTGSYEQYF. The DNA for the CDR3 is TGCAGTGCTAGAAAGACAGGGTCTTACGAGCAGTACTTC.

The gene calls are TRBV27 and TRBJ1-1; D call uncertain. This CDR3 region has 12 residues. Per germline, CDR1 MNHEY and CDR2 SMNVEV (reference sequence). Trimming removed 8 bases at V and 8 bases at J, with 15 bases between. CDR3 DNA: TGTGCCAGCGGCGCGCCTGGTAGAGAAGCTTTCTTT. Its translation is CASGAPGREAFF.

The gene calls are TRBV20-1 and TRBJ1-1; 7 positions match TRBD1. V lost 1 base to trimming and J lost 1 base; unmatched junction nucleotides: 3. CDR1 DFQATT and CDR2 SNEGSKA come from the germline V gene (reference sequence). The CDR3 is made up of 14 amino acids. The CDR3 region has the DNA TGCAGTGCTAGAGCCGGGACAGCGAACACTGAAGCTTTCTTT. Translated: CSARAGTANTEAFF.

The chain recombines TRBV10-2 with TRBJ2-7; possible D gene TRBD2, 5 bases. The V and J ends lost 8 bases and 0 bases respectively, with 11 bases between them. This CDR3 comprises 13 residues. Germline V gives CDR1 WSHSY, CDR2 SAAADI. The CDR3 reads CASGEGLSYEQYF. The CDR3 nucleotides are TGCGCCAGCGGCGAGGGTCTCTCCTACGAGCAGTACTTC.

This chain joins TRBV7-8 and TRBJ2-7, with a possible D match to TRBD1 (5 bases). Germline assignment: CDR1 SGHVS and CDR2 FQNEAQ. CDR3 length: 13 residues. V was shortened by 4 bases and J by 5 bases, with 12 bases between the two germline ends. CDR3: CASSSTVGHEQYF. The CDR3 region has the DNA TGTGCCAGCAGCTCGACAGTAGGCCACGAGCAGTACTTC.

The CDR3 DNA follows: TGTGCCAGCAGCAAATCCGGGACTAGCGGGGGGGGCTGGTATGAGCAGTTCTTC. Its translation is CASSKSGTSGGGWYEQFF. The chain links TRBV7-2 to TRBJ2-1; 16 bases agree with TRBD2. J gave up 8 bases and V 5 bases, and 12 bases lay outside the gene matches. The CDR3 has 18 amino acids. Germline V gene lookup returns CDR1 SGHTA and CDR2 FQGNSA.

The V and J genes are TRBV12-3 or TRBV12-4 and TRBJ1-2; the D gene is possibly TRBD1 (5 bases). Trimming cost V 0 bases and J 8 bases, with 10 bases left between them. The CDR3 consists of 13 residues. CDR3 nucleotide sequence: TGTGCCAGCAGTTTAGCGCGGGGGGTCGGCTACACCTTC. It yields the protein CASSLARGVGYTF.

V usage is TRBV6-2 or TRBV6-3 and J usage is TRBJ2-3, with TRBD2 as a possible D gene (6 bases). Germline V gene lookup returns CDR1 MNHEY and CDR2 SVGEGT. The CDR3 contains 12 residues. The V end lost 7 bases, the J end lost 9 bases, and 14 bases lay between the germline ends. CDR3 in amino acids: CASTLSGATQYF. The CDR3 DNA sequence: TGTGCCAGCACTCTTAGCGGAGCCACGCAGTATTTT.

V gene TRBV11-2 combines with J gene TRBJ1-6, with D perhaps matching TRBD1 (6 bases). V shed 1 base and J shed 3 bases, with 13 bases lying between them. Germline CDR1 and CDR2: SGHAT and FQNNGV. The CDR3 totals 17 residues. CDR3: CASSLGPGRGYNSPLHF. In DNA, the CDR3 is TGTGCCAGCAGCTTAGGTCCAGGCAGGGGCTATAATTCACCCCTCCACTTT.

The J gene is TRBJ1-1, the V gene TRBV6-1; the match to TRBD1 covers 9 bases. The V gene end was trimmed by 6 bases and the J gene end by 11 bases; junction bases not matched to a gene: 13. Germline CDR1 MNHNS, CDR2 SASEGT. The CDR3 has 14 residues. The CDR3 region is CASRDGQGMKIAFF. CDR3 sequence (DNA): TGTGCCAGCAGGGATGGACAGGGGATGAAGATTGCTTTCTTT.

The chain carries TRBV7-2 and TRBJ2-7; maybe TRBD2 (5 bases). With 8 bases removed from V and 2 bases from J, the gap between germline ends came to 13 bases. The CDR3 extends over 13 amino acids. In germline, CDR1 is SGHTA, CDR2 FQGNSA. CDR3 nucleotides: TGTGCCAGCCGATCACGGGGTACCTACGAGCAGTACTTC. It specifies CASRSRGTYEQYF. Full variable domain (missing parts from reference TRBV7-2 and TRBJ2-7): GAGVSQSPSNKVTEKGKDVELRCDPISGHTALYWYRQSLGQGLEFLIYFQGNSAPDKSGLPSDRFSAERTGGSVSTLTIQRTQQEDSAVYLCASRSRGTYEQYFGPGTRLTVT.

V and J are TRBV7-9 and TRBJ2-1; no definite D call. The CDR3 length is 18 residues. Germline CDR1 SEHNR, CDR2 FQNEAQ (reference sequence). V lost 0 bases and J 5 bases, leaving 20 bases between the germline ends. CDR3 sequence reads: CASSLALLTRISDNEQFF. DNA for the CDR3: TGTGCCAGCAGCTTAGCGCTTCTCACCCGCATTTCTGACAATGAGCAGTTCTTC.

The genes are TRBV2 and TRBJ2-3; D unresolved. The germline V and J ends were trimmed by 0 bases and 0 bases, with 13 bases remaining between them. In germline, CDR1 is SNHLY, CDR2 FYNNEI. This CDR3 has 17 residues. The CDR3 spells CASSEAVPERSTDTQYF. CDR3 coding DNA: TGTGCCAGCAGTGAAGCAGTTCCCGAGAGAAGCACAGATACGCAGTATTTT.

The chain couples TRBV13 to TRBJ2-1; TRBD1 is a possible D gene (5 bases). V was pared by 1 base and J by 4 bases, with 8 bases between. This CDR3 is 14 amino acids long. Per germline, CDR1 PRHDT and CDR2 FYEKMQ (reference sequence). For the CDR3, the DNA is TGTGCCAGCAGCTTAGCCAGGGATTACAATGAGCAGTTCTTC. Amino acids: CASSLARDYNEQFF.

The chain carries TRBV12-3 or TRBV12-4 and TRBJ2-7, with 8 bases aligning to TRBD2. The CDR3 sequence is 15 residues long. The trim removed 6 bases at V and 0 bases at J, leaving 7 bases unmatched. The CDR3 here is CASRLLAVSSYEQYF. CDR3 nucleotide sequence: TGTGCCAGCAGATTACTAGCGGTGAGCTCCTACGAGCAGTACTTC.

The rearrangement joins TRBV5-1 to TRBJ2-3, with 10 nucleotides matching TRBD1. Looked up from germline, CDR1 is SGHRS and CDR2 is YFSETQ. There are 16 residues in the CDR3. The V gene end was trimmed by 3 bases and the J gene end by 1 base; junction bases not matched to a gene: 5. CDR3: CASSYGTGARTDTQYF. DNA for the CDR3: TGCGCCAGCAGCTATGGGACAGGGGCCCGCACAGATACGCAGTATTTT.

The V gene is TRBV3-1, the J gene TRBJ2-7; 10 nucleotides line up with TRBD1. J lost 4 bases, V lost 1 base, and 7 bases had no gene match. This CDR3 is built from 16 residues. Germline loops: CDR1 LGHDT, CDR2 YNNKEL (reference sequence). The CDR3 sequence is CASSQVIRQGAYEQYF. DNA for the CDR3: TGTGCCAGCAGCCAAGTGATTAGACAGGGGGCGTACGAGCAGTACTTC.

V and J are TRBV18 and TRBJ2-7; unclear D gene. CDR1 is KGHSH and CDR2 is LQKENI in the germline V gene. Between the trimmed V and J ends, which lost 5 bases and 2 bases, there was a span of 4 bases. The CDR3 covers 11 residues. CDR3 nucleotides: TGTGCCAGCTCATCTCCCTACGAGCAGTACTTC. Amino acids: CASSSPYEQYF.